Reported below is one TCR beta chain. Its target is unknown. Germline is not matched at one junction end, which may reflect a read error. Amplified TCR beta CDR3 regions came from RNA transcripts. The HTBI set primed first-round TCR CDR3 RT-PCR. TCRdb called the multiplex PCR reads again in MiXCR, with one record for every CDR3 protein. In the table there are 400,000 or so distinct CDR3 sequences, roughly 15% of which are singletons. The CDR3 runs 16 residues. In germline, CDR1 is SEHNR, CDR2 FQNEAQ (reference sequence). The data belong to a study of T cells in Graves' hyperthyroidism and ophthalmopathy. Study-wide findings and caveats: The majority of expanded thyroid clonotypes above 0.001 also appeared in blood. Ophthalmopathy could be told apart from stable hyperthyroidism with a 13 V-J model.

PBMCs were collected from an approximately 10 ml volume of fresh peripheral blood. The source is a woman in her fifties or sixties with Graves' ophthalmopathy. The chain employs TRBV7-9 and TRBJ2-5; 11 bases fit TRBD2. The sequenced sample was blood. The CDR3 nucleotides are TGTGCCACCAGCCTAGGGGGGCTAGCGGGAGGAGAGACCCAGTACTTC. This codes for CATSLGGLAGGETQYF.